This record covers a single T cell receptor (beta chain). The antigen remains unidentified. Using immunoSEQ multiplex PCR, the repertoire was profiled, and TCRdb retains in-frame clones only, with some absent. This sample carries about 17,000 clones, roughly nine tenths of them seen once, and the ten largest clones take about 2.1%. The ends were cut back, 5 bases at V and 0 bases at J, with 11 bases in the middle. This CDR3 comprises 15 residues. Germline V lookup: CDR1 SGHAT, CDR2 FQNNGV. The sample belongs to a study of chemoradiotherapy in HPV16-positive cancers. General study findings and limits: In HPV16-positive patients, HPV-responsive T-cell expansion tracked better recurrence-free survival. Non-HPV-specific T cells did not expand in tumors during treatment, whereas candidate HPV-specific clones and E7-related motifs did.

The chain joins TRBV11-2 to TRBJ1-3; D is unclear. This receptor was obtained from a human donor with HPV-associated anogenital cancer. The material sequenced was blood, taken from a patient who underwent chemoradiotherapy. The CDR3: CASSLAGYSGNTIYF. In DNA form, the CDR3 reads TGTGCCAGCAGCCTAGCGGGTTACTCTGGAAACACCATATATTTT.